Each of the 30 T cell receptor beta chains below was sequenced from the same sample in a study of OX40 agonist ivuxolimab in advanced cancers. Assay used: immunoSEQ multiplex PCR; TCRdb lists only in-frame clones, some missing. The table includes about 59,000 clones, 87% detected once. Specimen: CD4+ or CD8+ T cells sorted from blood, collected in a trial of the OX40 agonist ivuxolimab. The receptors were sampled from an adult with an advanced solid tumor such as melanoma, head and neck, liver or kidney cancer.

This sequence joins TRBV6-4 and TRBJ2-5; maybe TRBD2 (6 bases). CDR1 is MRHNA and CDR2 is SNTAGT in the germline V gene. The length of the CDR3 is 13 residues. V lost 5 bases, J lost 4 bases, and 11 bases lay in between. In nucleotides, the CDR3 is TGTGCCAGCAGTCCACAGGAGGGAGAGACCCAGTACTTC. The encoded protein is CASSPQEGETQYF.

This chain links TRBV29-1 with TRBJ1-3, with D unresolved. Trimming pared 3 bases from V and 0 bases from J, leaving 18 bases between. Germline lookup yields CDR1 SQVTM and CDR2 ANQGSEA. The CDR3 runs 17 residues. The CDR3 protein is CSVEEMSGVYSGNTIYF. DNA for the CDR3: TGCAGCGTTGAGGAGATGAGTGGGGTCTACTCTGGAAACACCATATATTTT.

The rearrangement links TRBV27 to TRBJ1-1; a possible D gene is TRBD1 (5 bases). Between the trimmed V and J ends, which lost 3 bases and 1 base, there was a span of 9 bases. Germline V gene data show CDR1 as MNHEY and CDR2 as SMNVEV (reference sequence). CDR3 length: 14 amino acids. The CDR3 sequence is CASSFEGPNTEAFF. For the CDR3, the DNA is TGTGCCAGCAGTTTTGAGGGGCCGAACACTGAAGCTTTCTTT.

This chain's CDR3 is CASSLGSGIDTQYF. In nucleotides, the CDR3 is TGCGCCAGCAGCTTGGGTAGCGGGATCGATACGCAGTATTTT. V is TRBV5-1 and J is TRBJ2-3; 8 positions match TRBD2. CDR3 length equals 14 residues. Unmatched junction bases numbered 3, after V lost 0 bases and J lost 6 bases. Germline CDR1 SGHRS, CDR2 YFSETQ.

CDR3 protein: CASSVGVWGTDTQYF. CDR3 nucleotide sequence: TGCGCCAGCTCCGTAGGAGTTTGGGGCACAGATACGCAGTATTTT. The genes are TRBV4-3 and TRBJ2-3; D is unresolved. With 8 bases removed from V and 1 base from J, the gap between germline ends came to 16 bases. CDR3 length: 15 amino acids. Germline CDR1 LGHNA, CDR2 YSLEER.

J is TRBJ2-2 and V is TRBV6-5; D remains unclear. This CDR3 is 15 amino acids long. Germline CDR1 and CDR2: MNHEY and SVGAGI. The germline V and J ends were trimmed by 6 bases and 6 bases, with 17 bases remaining between them. This CDR3 is CASRKKGQLPGELFF. The CDR3 DNA sequence: TGTGCCAGCAGAAAAAAGGGTCAGCTCCCCGGGGAGCTGTTTTTT.

CDR3 nucleotides: TGTGCCAGCAGCTTAGTGGCCGCTGGGGCCACTGAAGCTTTCTTT. Its translation is CASSLVAAGATEAFF. This chain uses TRBV7-8 with TRBJ1-1; D perhaps matches TRBD1 (5 bases). This CDR3 contains 15 residues. Trimming took 1 base from V and 4 from J, leaving 13 bases between them. The germline gives CDR1 SGHVS, CDR2 FQNEAQ.

The chain carries TRBV6-4 and TRBJ2-5, with D perhaps matching TRBD2 (6 bases). The CDR3 is 14 amino acids. The germline V and J ends were trimmed by 5 bases and 5 bases, with 15 bases remaining between them. The germline CDR1 and CDR2 sequences are MRHNA and SNTAGT. The DNA for the CDR3 is TGTGCCAGCAGTCGTACGACTAGGATGGAGACCCAGTACTTC. Its translation: CASSRTTRMETQYF.

This clone was recorded once. The gene calls are TRBV2 and TRBJ2-2; the match to TRBD1 covers 11 bases. Looked up from germline, CDR1 is SNHLY and CDR2 is FYNNEI. This CDR3 has 14 amino acids. With 7 bases clipped from V and 7 bases from J, the junction kept 5 bases outside the gene matches. CDR3 amino acids: CASTGTGGLGELFF. The CDR3 DNA reads as TGTGCCAGCACCGGGACAGGGGGTCTCGGGGAGCTGTTTTTT.

The rearrangement uses TRBV7-9 and TRBJ2-5; 15 bases align to TRBD2. This CDR3 is 18 amino acids long. The junction had 8 bases not matched to a gene; V was cut back by 5 bases and J by 1 base. CDR1 and CDR2 (germline): SEHNR, FQNEAQ (reference sequence). The CDR3 region is CASSPPGLAGGPQETQYF. The CDR3 DNA follows: TGTGCCAGCAGCCCTCCGGGACTAGCGGGGGGCCCCCAAGAGACCCAGTACTTC.

The V call is TRBV10-3, the J call TRBJ1-4; TRBD1 agrees at 7 bases. The CDR3 sequence is 17 residues long. From germline, CDR1 is ENHRY and CDR2 SYGVKD. V dropped 0 bases and J dropped 7; count of bases not matched to a gene: 11. This CDR3 reads CAISESITGVASEKLFF. CDR3 in DNA: TGTGCCATCAGTGAGTCGATTACAGGGGTAGCGAGTGAAAAACTGTTTTTT.

The J gene is TRBJ2-7, the V gene TRBV5-4; the D is unclear. Trimming stripped 4 bases from V and 2 bases from J, with 13 bases between. The germline CDR1 and CDR2 sequences are SGHNT and YYREEE (reference sequence). The CDR3 spans 14 residues. This CDR3 is CASSAAPLAYEQYF. The CDR3 DNA is TGTGCCAGCAGCGCAGCCCCGTTAGCCTACGAGCAGTACTTC.

V usage is TRBV6-5 and J usage is TRBJ1-4; D unresolved. This CDR3 has 14 amino acids. V lost 2 bases and J 4 bases, leaving 8 bases between the germline ends. Germline V CDR1 and CDR2: MNHEY, SVGAGI. CDR3 DNA: TGTGCCAGCAGTTACCAGGTCTTTAATGAAAAACTGTTTTTT. Translation gives CASSYQVFNEKLFF.

The chain employs TRBV18 and TRBJ1-2; 11 nucleotides agree with TRBD1. V lost 2 bases, J lost 5 bases, and 4 bases stayed unmatched. The CDR3 covers 15 residues. Germline-derived CDR1 and CDR2 are KGHSH and LQKENI. CDR3 loop: CASSPNGQGAYGYTF. The CDR3 DNA sequence: TGTGCCAGCTCACCAAATGGACAGGGGGCGTATGGCTACACCTTC.

This chain connects TRBV4-3 to TRBJ2-1, with D perhaps matching TRBD2 (5 bases). CDR1 and CDR2 (germline): LGHNA, YSLEER. Between the trimmed V and J ends, which lost 0 bases and 8 bases, there was a span of 17 bases. CDR3 length: 16 residues. The CDR3 DNA follows: TGCGCCAGCAGCCAAGATTCAAGCGCGGCGGGCCATGAGCAGTTCTTC. It yields the protein CASSQDSSAAGHEQFF.

This clone has just one count. The chain uses TRBV5-1 and TRBJ2-1, with 8 bases matching TRBD2. The CDR3 sequence is 16 residues long. J gave up 7 bases and V 0 bases, and 9 bases lay outside the gene matches. Germline V CDR1 and CDR2: SGHRS, YFSETQ. The CDR3 is CASSLAFSGVRNEQFF. DNA for the CDR3: TGCGCCAGCAGCTTGGCCTTTAGCGGGGTGAGGAATGAGCAGTTCTTC.

The chain links TRBV30 to TRBJ2-5; the D is unclear. Germline V gene sequence: CDR1 GTSNPN, CDR2 SVGIG (reference sequence). The CDR3 is made up of 14 amino acids. Trimming removed 0 bases from V and 7 bases from J, with 15 bases in between. The CDR3 DNA reads as TGTGCCTGGAGTGTAAAGGGTGGGGTGGGGACCCAGTACTTC. The encoded protein is CAWSVKGGVGTQYF.

This chain uses TRBV5-1 with TRBJ2-5; TRBD1 is a possible D gene (6 bases). The length of the CDR3 is 12 residues. Trimming removed 7 bases from V and 3 bases from J, with 10 bases in between. Germline V gene lookup returns CDR1 SGHRS and CDR2 YFSETQ. The CDR3 region is CASRDNEETQYF. CDR3 DNA: TGCGCCAGCCGGGACAACGAAGAGACCCAGTACTTC.

The chain links TRBV6-5 to TRBJ1-2; D perhaps matches TRBD1 (6 bases). Trimming cost V 0 bases and J 4 bases, with 12 bases left between them. CDR3 length: 15 residues. CDR1 and CDR2 (germline): MNHEY, SVGAGI. In DNA, the CDR3 is TGTGCCAGCAGTTACTCGGGGGTCAGGGGCTATGGCTACACCTTC. Translation: CASSYSGVRGYGYTF.

The rearrangement uses TRBV6-6 and TRBJ2-7, with 7 bases aligning to TRBD1. The CDR3 has 13 amino acids. Germline V gene data show CDR1 as MNHNY and CDR2 as SVGAGI (reference sequence). With V trimmed by 10 bases and J by 0 bases, 6 bases remained unmatched. The CDR3 nucleotides read TGTGCCACCAAGGGACAGACCTCCTACGAGCAGTACTTC. Protein: CATKGQTSYEQYF.

The chain joins TRBV10-3 to TRBJ2-1, with 10 bases that match TRBD2. The V gene end was trimmed by 3 bases and the J gene end by 5 bases; junction bases not matched to a gene: 10. Germline-derived CDR1 and CDR2 are ENHRY and SYGVKD. This CDR3 has 17 residues. CDR3 amino acids: CAISEGLAGAEDNEQFF. The CDR3 DNA reads TGTGCCATCAGTGAAGGCCTAGCGGGGGCCGAGGACAATGAGCAGTTCTTC.

The V and J genes are TRBV2 and TRBJ1-5; 7 positions agree with TRBD1. Per germline, CDR1 SNHLY and CDR2 FYNNEI. Trimming cost V 6 bases and J 0 bases; bases outside gene matches: 2. This CDR3 contains 14 residues. The CDR3 sequence: CASRQGNSNQPQHF. CDR3 sequence (DNA): TGTGCCAGCAGACAGGGGAATAGCAATCAGCCCCAGCATTTT.

This chain connects TRBV6-4 to TRBJ2-1; 11 bases align to TRBD2. The CDR3 extends over 15 amino acids. Germline lookup yields CDR1 MRHNA and CDR2 SNTAGT. The V and J ends lost 5 bases and 7 bases, in that order; junction bases with no gene match: 7. CDR3: CASSSLAGAGNEQFF. The CDR3 nucleotides read TGTGCCAGCAGTTCACTAGCGGGGGCCGGAAATGAGCAGTTCTTC.

The V call is TRBV7-8, the J call TRBJ2-7; D gene uncertain. Trimming took 0 bases from V and 0 from J, leaving 12 bases between them. The V gene's germline CDR1 is SGHVS and CDR2 FQNEAQ. The CDR3 spans 16 residues. The CDR3 here is CASSLANIWSSYEQYF. CDR3 nucleotides: TGTGCCAGCAGCTTAGCGAACATTTGGAGCTCCTACGAGCAGTACTTC.

The genes are TRBV19 and TRBJ1-2; the D is unclear. The V gene's germline CDR1 is LNHDA and CDR2 SQIVND (reference sequence). Deletions cut 1 base from V and 1 base from J, with 10 bases between. The CDR3 is made up of 15 amino acids. The CDR3 loop reads CASSIAPGSNYGYTF. For the CDR3, the DNA is TGTGCCAGTAGTATAGCCCCTGGGAGTAACTATGGCTACACCTTC.

This clone was counted only a few times. J is TRBJ1-4 and V is TRBV28, with a weak D call TRBD1 (6 bases). The V gene's germline CDR1 is MDHEN and CDR2 SYDVKM. The CDR3 is 15 residues long. The ends were cut back, 7 bases at V and 3 bases at J, with 15 bases in the middle. In DNA form, the CDR3 reads TGTGCCAGCACTCCGTACAGGGCCTCTAATGAAAAACTGTTTTTT. Amino acid sequence: CASTPYRASNEKLFF.

This chain joins TRBV6-1 and TRBJ1-5; tentative D call: TRBD1 (5 bases). Deletions cut 4 bases from V and 0 bases from J, with 19 bases between. The germline CDR1 and CDR2 sequences are MNHNS and SASEGT. The CDR3 runs to 18 residues. The CDR3 sequence: CASSARGRQSISNQPQHF. Written as DNA, the CDR3 is TGTGCCAGCAGTGCCCGGGGGAGACAGTCCATTAGCAATCAGCCCCAGCATTTT.

This chain links TRBV27 with TRBJ1-1; 9 bases line up with TRBD1. CDR1 MNHEY and CDR2 SMNVEV come from the germline V gene (reference sequence). This CDR3 has 13 amino acids. J was trimmed by 4 bases and V by 7 bases; bases with no gene match: 4. CDR3 sequence (DNA): TGTGCCAGCAAACAGGGGGCGGCCACTGAAGCTTTCTTT. Translating gives CASKQGAATEAFF.

The CDR3 loop reads CASSYVTSGGVEQYF. CDR3 in DNA: TGTGCCAGCAGTTACGTTACTAGCGGGGGGGTCGAGCAGTACTTC. The chain carries TRBV6-5 and TRBJ2-7; 13 positions match TRBD2. The CDR3 runs to 15 residues. V gave up 2 bases and J gave up 6 bases; unmatched junction bases: 4. Per germline, CDR1 MNHEY and CDR2 SVGAGI.

The chain links TRBV5-1 to TRBJ2-5, with D possibly matching TRBD1 (6 bases). CDR1 and CDR2 from the germline V gene are SGHRS and YFSETQ. Trimming cost V 0 bases and J 4 bases, with 10 bases left between them. The CDR3 totals 14 residues. This chain's CDR3 is CASSLEQGGETQYF. In DNA, the CDR3 is TGCGCCAGCAGCTTGGAACAGGGCGGAGAGACCCAGTACTTC.